This is a list of T cell receptor beta chains from one sample in a study of CD8+ T cells in alopecia areata. Clones were read by immunoSEQ multiplex PCR, and TCRdb kept only the in-frame ones, dropping some. The table has roughly 200,000 clones, roughly 50% seen once; the top ten hold 9.5% to 14%. Sequenced material: CD8+ T cells sorted from blood, taken at week 24, from a patient treated with tofacitinib. The receptors here all came from a human donor with alopecia areata. The CDR3 runs from the conserved cysteine through the conserved F or W. The order of the fields is CDR3 length, clone size, V gene, J gene, D gene, CDR3 protein, CDR3 DNA. The D gene is left open where the match is weak. Size is stated for part of the rows, as once, few or many counts, or as a class when the clone is expanded.

>16|NA|TRBV13|TRBJ2-1|TRBD2
CASTQSRSLAYNEQFF
TGTGCCAGCACCCAATCCCGCTCACTAGCGTACAATGAGCAGTTCTTC
>15|NA|TRBV30|TRBJ2-5|TRBD1
CAWSAGTGGRETQYF
TGTGCCTGGAGTGCCGGGACAGGGGGCCGAGAGACCCAGTACTTC
>16|NA|TRBV6-5|TRBJ2-5|TRBD1
CASSYGTGGFRETQYF
TGTGCCAGCAGTTACGGGACAGGGGGGTTCAGAGAGACCCAGTACTTC
>15|few|TRBV5-8|TRBJ2-3|NA
CASSFGISSTDTKYF
TGTGCCAGCAGCTTCGGGATAAGCAGCACAGATACGAAGTATTTT
>15|few|TRBV19|TRBJ2-1|TRBD1
CASSMAETGGNEQFF
TGTGCCAGTAGTATGGCGGAGACAGGGGGGAATGAGCAGTTCTTC
>17|NA|TRBV29-1|TRBJ1-2|TRBD1
CSVKDRDRGRRGRGYTF
TGCAGCGTAAAGGACCGGGACAGGGGGCGTAGGGGTAGAGGCTACACCTTC
>15|many|TRBV2|TRBJ1-5|NA
CASSPYLQDNQPQHF
TGTGCCAGCAGCCCCTATCTCCAGGACAATCAGCCCCAGCATTTT
>13|few|TRBV19|TRBJ2-1|NA
CASSIVLGNEQFF
TGTGCCAGTAGTATAGTATTAGGGAATGAGCAGTTCTTC
>14|NA|TRBV5-1|TRBJ2-1|TRBD2
CASSPGGPLNEQFF
TGCGCCAGCAGCCCGGGGGGGCCCTTGAATGAGCAGTTCTTC
>14|NA|TRBV29-1|TRBJ1-2|NA
CSGRGGSGIDGYTF
TGCAGCGGAAGGGGTGGTTCGGGGATAGATGGCTACACCTTC
>16|few|TRBV4-3|TRBJ1-6|NA
CASSQDRSSYNSPLHF
TGCGCCAGCAGCCAAGACAGGAGCTCCTATAATTCACCCCTCCACTTT
>14|few|TRBV13|TRBJ1-1|TRBD1
CASSPRTGGTEAFF
TGTGCCAGCAGCCCGAGGACAGGAGGGACTGAAGCTTTCTTT
>14|NA|TRBV11-1|TRBJ1-1|NA
CASSFGKRYTEAFF
TGTGCCAGCAGCTTCGGGAAGAGATACACTGAAGCTTTCTTT
>13|NA|TRBV9|TRBJ2-3|NA
CASSVWDTDTQYF
TGTGCCAGCAGCGTTTGGGACACAGATACGCAGTATTTT
>13|NA|TRBV30|TRBJ1-1|NA
CAWSVGENTEAFF
TGTGCCTGGAGTGTGGGGGAGAACACTGAAGCTTTCTTT
>15|NA|TRBV4-3|TRBJ2-7|NA
CASSQALSGGYEQYF
TGCGCCAGCAGCCAAGCCCTAAGTGGAGGCTACGAGCAGTACTTC
>20|NA|TRBV9|TRBJ2-5|TRBD2
CASPVTRGTSGRMGQETQYF
TGTGCCAGCCCCGTTACGAGGGGGACTAGCGGGAGAATGGGCCAAGAGACCCAGTACTTC
>14|NA|TRBV5-6|TRBJ1-2|TRBD1
CASSWDRDLYGYTF
TGTGCCAGCAGCTGGGACAGGGATCTCTATGGCTACACCTTC
>18|NA|TRBV2|TRBJ2-2|TRBD2
CASISGTSGGTPFGELFF
TGTGCCAGCATCTCCGGGACTAGCGGGGGGACCCCGTTCGGGGAGCTGTTTTTT
>14|once|TRBV30|TRBJ2-5|TRBD2
CAWRGGGTQETQYF
TGTGCCTGGAGGGGCGGGGGGACCCAAGAGACCCAGTACTTC
>15|NA|TRBV4-1|TRBJ2-1|NA
CASSPRRGAYNEQFF
TGCGCCAGCAGCCCACGCCGCGGGGCCTACAATGAGCAGTTCTTC
>16|once|TRBV4-1|TRBJ2-3|NA
CASSQGHGGPTDTQYF
TGCGCCAGCAGCCAAGGTCACGGGGGGCCCACAGATACGCAGTATTTT
>18|few|TRBV4-3|TRBJ1-2|TRBD1
CASSQERWRTGRTYGYTF
TGCGCCAGCAGCCAAGAAAGATGGCGGACAGGGCGTACCTATGGCTACACCTTC
>14|NA|TRBV15|TRBJ1-4|NA
CATSRARAEEKLFF
TGTGCCACCAGCAGAGCCAGGGCCGAGGAAAAACTGTTTTTT